This entry lists 20 T cell receptor beta chains sequenced from one sample in a study of blood T cell repertoires in COVID-19. Libraries were prepared by immunoSEQ multiplex PCR; TCRdb keeps only in-frame clonotypes and omits some of them. The sample has 160,000 or so clones, 89% seen once; the top ten hold about 3%. Sequencing input: peripheral blood. The receptors here all came from a man in his fifties or sixties with acute or convalescent COVID-19.

The J gene is TRBJ1-6, the V gene TRBV10-2; TRBD1 might be the D (6 bases). V was cut by 4 bases and J by 7 bases, with 11 bases left in between. This CDR3 region has 14 residues. Germline CDR1 and CDR2: WSHSY and SAAADI. The CDR3 here is CASSGSGQNSPLHF. DNA of the CDR3: TGCGCCAGCAGTGGATCTGGACAGAATTCACCCCTCCACTTT.

The genes are TRBV2 and TRBJ2-2; TRBD1 agrees at 10 bases. The CDR3 covers 15 residues. CDR1 is SNHLY, CDR2 FYNNEI, per germline. J lost 6 bases, V lost 4 bases, and 5 bases had no gene match. The CDR3 region is CASSASGTGAGELFF. CDR3 DNA: TGTGCCAGCAGTGCCTCCGGGACAGGGGCCGGGGAGCTGTTTTTT.

V is TRBV7-2 and J is TRBJ2-1; 13 bases fit TRBD2. Trimming cost V 1 base and J 0 bases; bases outside gene matches: 6. Germline CDR1 is SGHTA and CDR2 is FQGNSA. The CDR3 is made up of 19 amino acids. The chain's CDR3 is CASSLEGTSGARSYNEQFF. CDR3 coding DNA: TGTGCCAGCAGCTTAGAAGGGACTAGCGGGGCTCGCTCCTACAATGAGCAGTTCTTC.

The chain links TRBV5-1 to TRBJ2-1; 8 bases are shared with TRBD2. The CDR3 length is 15 residues. Germline V lookup: CDR1 SGHRS, CDR2 YFSETQ. V dropped 4 bases and J dropped 0; count of bases not matched to a gene: 3. The CDR3 sequence: CASSGAGASYNEQFF. Written as DNA, the CDR3 is TGCGCCAGCAGCGGAGCGGGGGCCTCCTACAATGAGCAGTTCTTC.

The J gene is TRBJ1-2, the V gene TRBV14; 8 bases are shared with TRBD1. Germline assignment: CDR1 SGHDN and CDR2 FVKESK. The CDR3 extends over 13 amino acids. V dropped 4 bases and J dropped 6; count of bases not matched to a gene: 4. The CDR3 DNA reads TGTGCCAGCAGCCGCAGGGGGCGGGATGGCTACACCTTC. This sequence encodes CASSRRGRDGYTF. Together with reference TRBV14 and TRBJ1-2, the CDR3 gives the full variable domain: EAGVTQFPSHSVIEKGQTVTLRCDPISGHDNLYWYRRVMGKEIKFLLHFVKESKQDESGMPNNRFLAERTGGTYSTLKVQPAELEDSGVYFCASSRRGRDGYTFGSGTRLTVV.

CDR3 in DNA: TGTGCCAGCAGCCTCCCGGCTAGCGGGGAGGCGGGATACAATGAGCAGTTCTTC. It specifies CASSLPASGEAGYNEQFF. V usage is TRBV7-3 and J usage is TRBJ2-1, with TRBD2 matching over 9 bases. Germline V gene lookup returns CDR1 SGHTA and CDR2 FQGTGA. The CDR3 is made up of 18 amino acids. The V gene end was trimmed by 5 bases and the J gene end by 4 bases; junction bases not matched to a gene: 15.

This clone was picked up one time. The rearrangement links TRBV19 to TRBJ2-1, with D possibly being TRBD2 (6 bases). Per the germline V gene, CDR1 is LNHDA and CDR2 is SQIVND (reference sequence). The CDR3 length is 14 residues. Trimming shortened V by 5 bases and J by 5 bases, and 13 bases separated the two germline ends. CDR3 bases: TGTGCCAGTAGTTATATGGGGGGAGACAATGAGCAGTTCTTC. This translates into CASSYMGGDNEQFF.

The chain joins TRBV2 to TRBJ2-7, with D tentatively TRBD1 (5 bases). Germline CDR1 SNHLY, CDR2 FYNNEI. The CDR3 extends over 13 amino acids. V gave up 4 bases and J gave up 1 base, with 8 bases separating them. CDR3 region: CASSVGQSYEQYF. CDR3 coding DNA: TGTGCCAGCAGTGTGGGGCAGTCCTACGAGCAGTACTTC.

This clone has a single count. Written as DNA, the CDR3 is TGTGCCAGCAGCTTAGGAGTGAGGGAGACCCAGTACTTC. It translates to CASSLGVRETQYF. V gene TRBV7-2 combines with J gene TRBJ2-5; D ambiguous. Trimming stripped 1 base from V and 5 bases from J, with 8 bases between. Germline V CDR1 and CDR2: SGHTA, FQGNSA. The CDR3 is 13 amino acids. Full variable domain (remainder filled in from reference TRBV7-2 and TRBJ2-5): GAGVSQSPSNKVTEKGKDVELRCDPISGHTALYWYRQSLGQGLEFLIYFQGNSAPDKSGLPSDRFSAERTGGSVSTLTIQRTQQEDSAVYLCASSLGVRETQYFGPGTRLLVL.

The CDR3 spells CAWSDSYSNYGYTF. The CDR3 region has the DNA TGTGCCTGGAGCGACTCTTACTCTAACTATGGCTACACCTTC. V gene TRBV30 combines with J gene TRBJ1-2; the D is unclear. The germline gives CDR1 GTSNPN, CDR2 SVGIG (reference sequence). CDR3 length: 14 amino acids. Trimming took 3 bases from V and 0 from J, leaving 11 bases between them.

This chain joins TRBV30 and TRBJ2-5; D unclear. The germline V gene has CDR1 GTSNPN and CDR2 SVGIG (reference sequence). Between the trimmed V and J ends, which lost 1 base and 3 bases, there was a span of 15 bases. This CDR3 contains 15 residues. The CDR3 region has the DNA TGTGCCTGGAGTGACGCTTATGGAACAGAAGAGACCCAGTACTTC. This translates into CAWSDAYGTEETQYF.

The chain combines TRBV7-2 with TRBJ2-5; D unresolved. CDR1 and CDR2 from the germline V gene are SGHTA and FQGNSA. V lost 1 base to trimming and J lost 5 bases, with 8 bases between them. The CDR3 totals 13 residues. CDR3 protein: CASSLVTWETQYF. As DNA, the CDR3 is TGTGCCAGCAGCTTAGTAACATGGGAGACCCAGTACTTC.

V gene TRBV5-1 combines with J gene TRBJ1-2; D uncertain. Germline loops: CDR1 SGHRS, CDR2 YFSETQ. The CDR3 has 15 amino acids. Trimming took off 3 bases at V and 4 bases at J, with 16 bases between the two ends. CDR3 in DNA: TGCGCCAGCAGCTCCGGACCGGACTTAATCTATGGCTACACCTTC. Translating gives CASSSGPDLIYGYTF.

V is TRBV6-5 and J is TRBJ1-6; D unresolved. CDR3 size: 14 residues. In germline, CDR1 is MNHEY, CDR2 SVGAGI. V lost 10 bases and J 3 bases, leaving 13 bases between the germline ends. The CDR3 region has the DNA TGTGCCACACGACAAGAAAGCTATAATTCACCCCTCCACTTT. It encodes CATRQESYNSPLHF.

This chain uses TRBV7-9 with TRBJ2-4, with D possibly matching TRBD1 (6 bases). V dropped 2 bases and J dropped 2 bases, with 7 bases sitting between them. CDR1 and CDR2 from the germline V gene are SEHNR and FQNEAQ (reference sequence). This CDR3 has 14 amino acids. CDR3 coding DNA: TGTGCCAGCAGCTTAACAGGGTCCAAAAACATTCAGTACTTC. This translates into CASSLTGSKNIQYF. The entire variable domain, with the rest obtained from reference TRBV7-9 and TRBJ2-4, is as follows: DTGVSQNPRHKITKRGQNVTFRCDPISEHNRLYWYRQTLGQGPEFLTYFQNEAQLEKSRLLSDRFSAERPKGSFSTLEIQRTEQGDSAMYLCASSLTGSKNIQYFGAGTRLSVL.

This sequence joins TRBV5-1 and TRBJ2-1; the match to TRBD1 covers 11 bases. The CDR3 covers 16 residues. V was clipped by 0 bases and J by 10 bases; unmatched bases: 9. The V gene's germline CDR1 is SGHRS and CDR2 YFSETQ. CDR3 coding DNA: TGCGCCAGCAGCTTGGCAGGGACAGGGGGTCTCCGAGAGCAGTTCTTC. This sequence encodes CASSLAGTGGLREQFF. Combining the CDR3 with reference TRBV5-1 and TRBJ2-1 gives the whole variable domain KAGVTQTPRYLIKTRGQQVTLSCSPISGHRSVSWYQQTPGQGLQFLFEYFSETQRNKGNFPGRFSGRQFSNSRSEMNVSTLELGDSALYLCASSLAGTGGLREQFFGPGTRLTVL.

The chain couples TRBV5-1 to TRBJ2-3; 10 bases map to TRBD1. This CDR3 contains 14 residues. Per germline, CDR1 SGHRS and CDR2 YFSETQ. Trimming at V came to 3 bases and at J to 4 bases, leaving 2 bases not matched to a gene. CDR3 residues: CASSSDRGSDTQYF. The CDR3 region has the DNA TGCGCCAGCAGCTCGGACAGGGGGTCAGATACGCAGTATTTT.

The chain recombines TRBV5-5 with TRBJ1-6; D perhaps matches TRBD1 (5 bases). This CDR3 contains 14 residues. The ends were cut back, 7 bases at V and 7 bases at J, with 15 bases in the middle. CDR1 is SGHKS and CDR2 is YYEKEE in the germline V gene (reference sequence). The CDR3 is CASGKDNGNSPLHF. Written as DNA, the CDR3 is TGTGCCAGCGGGAAGGACAATGGGAATTCACCCCTCCACTTT. Based on the CDR3 plus reference TRBV5-5 and TRBJ1-6, the full variable domain is DAGVTQSPTHLIKTRGQQVTLRCSPISGHKSVSWYQQVLGQGPQFIFQYYEKEERGRGNFPDRFSARQFPNYSSELNVNALLLGDSALYLCASGKDNGNSPLHFGNGTRLTVT.

V is TRBV5-1 and J is TRBJ2-7; 10 bases map to TRBD1. Unmatched junction bases numbered 2, after V lost 2 bases and J lost 3 bases. The CDR3 runs 14 residues. Per the germline V gene, CDR1 is SGHRS and CDR2 is YFSETQ. In DNA, the CDR3 is TGCGCCAGCAGCTTCGGGACAGGGGACTACGAGCAGTACTTC. The encoded protein is CASSFGTGDYEQYF.

The V gene is TRBV9, the J gene TRBJ2-2; 8 nucleotides agree with TRBD1. The trim removed 4 bases at V and 5 bases at J, leaving 4 bases unmatched. The CDR3 totals 14 residues. Germline loops: CDR1 SGDLS, CDR2 YYNGEE. As DNA, the CDR3 is TGTGCCAGCAGCCCGGGACAGGCGACCGGGGAGCTGTTTTTT. Translated, it gives CASSPGQATGELFF.